This T cell receptor beta chain originates from a study of CD8+ T cells in alopecia areata listed by TCRdb under 2018. Regarding the study in general: The treated patients took part in an open-label pilot trial in which moderate-to-severe alopecia areata was treated with oral tofacitinib at 5 to 10 mg twice daily. Amplification of TCRbeta CDR3 regions was done by immunoSEQ multiplex PCR using 35 Vbeta forward primers and 13 Jbeta reverse primers. In humans, TCRbeta sequencing was performed on scalp tissue and on sorted CD4+ and CD8+ peripheral blood T cells from healthy controls and from patients with patchy or totalis/universalis alopecia areata. Tofacitinib was administered for 6 to 18 months, and 6 months of follow-up off drug were then conducted to assess delayed response and recurrence. The study used high-throughput TCRbeta sequencing to examine T cell clonal expansion in alopecia areata, in both the C3H/HeJ mouse model and human patients. Biopsies were taken from tofacitinib-treated patients at baseline and again at 4 and 24 weeks into treatment, and several of those patients also had a later scalp biopsy. The SALT score, which quantifies the percentage of affected scalp surface area, was used to measure disease severity in treated patients. The RNA source kit depended on sample type: the PAXgene miRNA kit for fixed scalp, the miRNeasy kit for PBMCs, and the RNeasy kit for mouse skin. Scalp clonality was compared across normal scalp (n=4), patchy alopecia areata scalp (n=8), and alopecia totalis/universalis scalp (n=8). Overall study outcomes, separate from this receptor: During tofacitinib treatment, many expanded lesional clones stuck around in both scalp and blood, and this persistence may partly explain why relapse happens after treatment is stopped. TCR sequences shared between patients were less clear than in mice, possibly partly because of HLA diversity in the patient population. Tofacitinib significantly decreased scalp clonality and the number of expanded CD8+ clones among the top 100 scalp clones. Unlike mouse skin, where gammadelta T cells dominate, normal human skin contains resident alphabeta T cells that get sequenced too, which complicates analysis of the scalp TCR repertoire. Because the treated cohort was small and included a single nonresponder, larger studies are needed to assess links between baseline CD8+ expansion and response. Higher clonality and more expanded CD8+ clones were observed in lesional scalp than in normal scalp, particularly in alopecia totalis/universalis, a finding suggestive of antigenic drive.

Reading the germline V gene (reference sequence) gives CDR1 LNHDA and CDR2 SQIVND. Measured from the cysteine to the phenylalanine, the CDR3 is 17 residues long. The only DNA kept is the CDR3, 51 bases in frame from the first base. V lost 5 bases and J lost 1 base; the stretch between them is 20 bases long. With regard to this clone: Its target antigen remains unknown. No clone much larger than this one lies a single base away; base qualities are absent.

What this sample's treatment or condition label stands for: oral pan-JAK inhibitor, 5-10 mg twice daily. Lesional scalp punch biopsies and peripheral blood were obtained from alopecia areata patients. PBMCs were isolated by density centrifugation and stained for CD3, CD4 and CD8, after which CD4+ and CD8+ T cells were sorted on a FACSAria. Libraries were constructed by the immunoSEQ multiplex PCR assay. RNA was extracted from all samples and reverse transcribed into cDNA, which served as template for TCR sequencing. SuperScript III was used for first-strand cDNA synthesis, primed with a 2:1 mix of oligo-dT and random hexamers. A synthetic immune receptor repertoire was used to assess amplification bias, and residual bias was removed computationally. The published analysis was carried out like this. Raw reads were preprocessed for error removal, and CDR3 was defined according to IMGT conventions as running from the conserved cysteine to phenylalanine. Clonality was calculated as 1 minus Shannon entropy normalized by log2 of the number of productive unique TCRs. Whether scalp clones were CD4 or CD8 was inferred by matching scalp TCRbeta sequences against CD4 and CD8 repertoires sorted from blood. This is the immuneACCESS table as TCRdb keeps it, with only in-frame sequences that have V and J called. A part of the clones is gone; compared with another copy, unresolved V genes explain less than half, and the rest is unexplained. The DNA gave D and trimming, while V, J and clone size come from that table. The sample table holds fewer than 100,000 clones, of which about 71% were seen once. The top ten clonotypes cover around a sixth of the sample.

Here the sequenced sample was CD8+ T cells sorted from blood, taken around week 44, from a patient treated with tofacitinib. The chain uses TRBV19 and TRBJ1-1; possibly the D gene is TRBD1, per 6 matching bases. The clonotype was recovered from a human donor with alopecia areata. The nucleotide sequence is TGTGCCAGTAGTCCGTACGGGGCTCGGGGGGCGAACACTGAAGCTTTCTTT. The encoded protein is CASSPYGARGANTEAFF.